This TCR beta chain was obtained from a study of blood T cell repertoires in COVID-19. The CDR3 has 17 residues. With 0 bases clipped from V and 0 bases from J, the junction kept 3 bases outside the gene matches. In germline, CDR1 is SGDLS, CDR2 YYNGEE. This clone showed up just once. This table comes from immunoSEQ multiplex PCR, and its TCRdb copy is limited to in-frame clones, with some not included. Of about 71,000 clones listed, approximately 92% are singletons. The origin of this receptor is a man in his fifties or sixties with acute or convalescent COVID-19. The sequencing input was peripheral blood. The chain joins TRBV9 to TRBJ2-1, with 10 nucleotides matching TRBD2. Here the CDR3 reads CASSVGASGSSYNEQFF. The CDR3 DNA follows: TGTGCCAGCAGCGTAGGGGCTAGCGGGAGCTCCTACAATGAGCAGTTCTTC.